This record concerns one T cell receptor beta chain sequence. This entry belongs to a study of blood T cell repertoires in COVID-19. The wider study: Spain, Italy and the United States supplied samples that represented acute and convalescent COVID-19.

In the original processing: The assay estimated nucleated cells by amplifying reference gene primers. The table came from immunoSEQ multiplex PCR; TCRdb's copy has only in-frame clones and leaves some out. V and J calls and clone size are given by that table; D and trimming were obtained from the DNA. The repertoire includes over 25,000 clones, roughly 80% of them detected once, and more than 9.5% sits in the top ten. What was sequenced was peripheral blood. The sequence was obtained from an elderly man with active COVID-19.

Written as DNA, the CDR3 is TGCGCCAGCAGCTTTCAGGGAACTGAAGCTTTCTTT. It yields the protein CASSFQGTEAFF. This sequence joins TRBV5-1 and TRBJ1-1, with D possibly TRBD1 on 5 matching bases. Per germline, CDR1 SGHRS and CDR2 YFSETQ. The CDR3 is 12 amino acids. The V gene lost 2 bases and the J gene lost 5 bases, with 7 bases spanning the gap. Full variable domain (rest looked up from reference TRBV5-1 and TRBJ1-1): KAGVTQTPRYLIKTRGQQVTLSCSPISGHRSVSWYQQTPGQGLQFLFEYFSETQRNKGNFPGRFSGRQFSNSRSEMNVSTLELGDSALYLCASSFQGTEAFFGQGTRLTVV.